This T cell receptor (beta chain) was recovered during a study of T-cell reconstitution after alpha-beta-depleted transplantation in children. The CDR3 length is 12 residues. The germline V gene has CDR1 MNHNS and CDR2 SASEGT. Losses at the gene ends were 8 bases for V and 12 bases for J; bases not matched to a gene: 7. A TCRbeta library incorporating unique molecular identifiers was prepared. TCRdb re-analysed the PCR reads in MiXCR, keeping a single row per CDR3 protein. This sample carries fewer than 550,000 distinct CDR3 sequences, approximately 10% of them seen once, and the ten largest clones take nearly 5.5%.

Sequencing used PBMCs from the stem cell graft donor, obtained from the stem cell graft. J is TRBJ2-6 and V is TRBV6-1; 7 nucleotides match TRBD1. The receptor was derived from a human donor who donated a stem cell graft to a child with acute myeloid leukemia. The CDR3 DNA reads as TGTGCCAGCGGGCGACAGGGAGTCGTCCTGACTTTC. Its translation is CASGRQGVVLTF.